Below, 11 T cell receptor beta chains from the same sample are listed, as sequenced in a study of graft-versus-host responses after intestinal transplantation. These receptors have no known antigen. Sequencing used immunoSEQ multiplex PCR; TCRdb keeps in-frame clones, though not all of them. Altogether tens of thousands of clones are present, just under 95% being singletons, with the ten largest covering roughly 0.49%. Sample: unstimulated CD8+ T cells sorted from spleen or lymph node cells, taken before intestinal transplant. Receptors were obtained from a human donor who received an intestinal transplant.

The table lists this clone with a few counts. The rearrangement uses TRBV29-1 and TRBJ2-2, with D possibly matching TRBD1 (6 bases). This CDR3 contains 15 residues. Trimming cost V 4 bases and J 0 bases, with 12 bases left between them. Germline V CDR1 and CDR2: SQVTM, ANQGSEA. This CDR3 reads CSVVSGQSNTGELFF. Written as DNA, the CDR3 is TGCAGCGTTGTCAGCGGACAGTCGAACACCGGGGAGCTGTTTTTT.

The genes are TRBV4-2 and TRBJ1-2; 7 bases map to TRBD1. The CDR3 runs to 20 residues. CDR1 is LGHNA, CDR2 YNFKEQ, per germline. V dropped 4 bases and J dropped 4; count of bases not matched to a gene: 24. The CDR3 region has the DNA TGTGCCAGCAGCCGCCCGGGGGACGTAGAGGGGCAGGGGGAGTTCTATGGCTACACCTTC. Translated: CASSRPGDVEGQGEFYGYTF.

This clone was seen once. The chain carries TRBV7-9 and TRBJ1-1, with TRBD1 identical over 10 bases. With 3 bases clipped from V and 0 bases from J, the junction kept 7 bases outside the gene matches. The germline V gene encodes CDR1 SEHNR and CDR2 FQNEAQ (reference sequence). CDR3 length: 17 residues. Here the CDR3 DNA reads TGTGCCAGCAGCTTCCCAGACAGGGGGCCCATGAACACTGAAGCTTTCTTT. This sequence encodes CASSFPDRGPMNTEAFF.

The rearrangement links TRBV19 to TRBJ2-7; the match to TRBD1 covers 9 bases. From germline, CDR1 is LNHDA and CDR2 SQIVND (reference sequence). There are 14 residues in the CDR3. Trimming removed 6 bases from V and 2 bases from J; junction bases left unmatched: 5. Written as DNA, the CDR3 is TGTGCCAGTAGCACCGGGACAGGGCCCTACGAGCAGTACTTC. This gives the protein CASSTGTGPYEQYF.

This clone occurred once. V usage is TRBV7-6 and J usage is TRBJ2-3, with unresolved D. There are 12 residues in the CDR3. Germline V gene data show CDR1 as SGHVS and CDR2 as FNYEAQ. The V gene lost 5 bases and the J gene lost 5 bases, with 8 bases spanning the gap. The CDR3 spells CASSPGEDTQYF. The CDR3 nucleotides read TGTGCCAGCAGCCCCGGAGAAGATACGCAGTATTTT.

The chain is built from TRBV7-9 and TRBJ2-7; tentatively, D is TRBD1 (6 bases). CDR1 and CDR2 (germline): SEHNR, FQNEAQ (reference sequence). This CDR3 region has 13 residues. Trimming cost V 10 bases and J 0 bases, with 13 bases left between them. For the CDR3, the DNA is TGTGCCATCTCGGGACAAATCTCCTACGAGCAGTACTTC. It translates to CAISGQISYEQYF.

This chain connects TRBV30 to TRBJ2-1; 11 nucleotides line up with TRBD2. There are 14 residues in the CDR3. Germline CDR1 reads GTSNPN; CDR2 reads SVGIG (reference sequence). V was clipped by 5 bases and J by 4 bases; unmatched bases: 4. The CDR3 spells CAWQGLADYNEQFF. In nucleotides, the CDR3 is TGTGCCTGGCAGGGACTAGCGGATTACAATGAGCAGTTCTTC.

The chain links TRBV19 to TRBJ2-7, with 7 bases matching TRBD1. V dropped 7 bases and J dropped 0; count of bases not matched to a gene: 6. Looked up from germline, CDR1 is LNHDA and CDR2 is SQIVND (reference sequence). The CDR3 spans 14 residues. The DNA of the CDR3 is TGTGCCAGTACCCTCACAGGGGACTCCTACGAGCAGTACTTC. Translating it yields CASTLTGDSYEQYF.

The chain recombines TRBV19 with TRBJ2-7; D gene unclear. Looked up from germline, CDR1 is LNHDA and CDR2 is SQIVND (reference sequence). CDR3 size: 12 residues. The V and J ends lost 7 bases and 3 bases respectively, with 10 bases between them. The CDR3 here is CASTSSGYEQYF. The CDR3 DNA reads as TGTGCCAGTACAAGTTCGGGCTACGAGCAGTACTTC. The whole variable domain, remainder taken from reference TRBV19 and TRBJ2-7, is DGGITQSPKYLFRKEGQNVTLSCEQNLNHDAMYWYRQDPGQGLRLIYYSQIVNDFQKGDIAEGYSVSREKKESFPLTVTSAQKNPTAFYLCASTSSGYEQYFGPGTRLTVT.

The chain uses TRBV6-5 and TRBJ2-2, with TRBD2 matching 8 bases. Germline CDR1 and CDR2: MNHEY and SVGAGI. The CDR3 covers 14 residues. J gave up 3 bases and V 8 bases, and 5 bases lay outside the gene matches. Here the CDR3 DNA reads TGTGCCAGCCGCTCCGGGGGGGACACCGGGGAGCTGTTTTTT. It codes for CASRSGGDTGELFF.

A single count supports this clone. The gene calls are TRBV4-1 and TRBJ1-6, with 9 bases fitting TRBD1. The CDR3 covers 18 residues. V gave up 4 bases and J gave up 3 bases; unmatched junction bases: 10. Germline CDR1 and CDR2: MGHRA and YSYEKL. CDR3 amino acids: CASSLFQGQGIYNSPLHF. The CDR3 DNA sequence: TGCGCCAGCAGCCTATTTCAGGGACAGGGAATCTATAATTCACCCCTCCACTTT.